This entry lists 28 T cell receptor beta chains sequenced from one sample in a study of blood T cell repertoires in COVID-19. Produced via immunoSEQ multiplex PCR; TCRdb's table is partial and in-frame only. Of fewer than 350,000 clones listed, approximately 86% are singletons. The sequencing input was PBMCs or T cells enriched from blood (not recorded which). Receptors were obtained from a woman aged 40 to 50 with acute COVID-19.

The chain couples TRBV9 to TRBJ2-2; D perhaps matches TRBD2 (5 bases). Germline CDR1 reads SGDLS; CDR2 reads YYNGEE. This CDR3 comprises 16 residues. The V and J ends lost 0 bases and 5 bases respectively, with 14 bases between them. CDR3 amino acids: CASSVAGNTVTGELFF. Written as DNA, the CDR3 is TGTGCCAGCAGCGTAGCGGGGAACACGGTTACCGGGGAGCTGTTTTTT.

The CDR3 bases are TGTGCCAGCAGCAGCCGGGACAGACAGGGGGAGACCCAGTACTTC. This sequence encodes CASSSRDRQGETQYF. V is TRBV9 and J is TRBJ2-5, with 8 nucleotides matching TRBD1. V shed 4 bases and J 5 bases; nucleotides not matched to a gene: 10. The germline gives CDR1 SGDLS, CDR2 YYNGEE. This CDR3 region has 15 residues.

This chain joins TRBV20-1 and TRBJ2-7; tentatively, D is TRBD1 (5 bases). The CDR3 runs to 14 residues. The V end was cut by 5 bases, the J end by 4 bases, with 18 bases between. Germline CDR1 and CDR2: DFQATT and SNEGSKA (reference sequence). The CDR3 loop is CSAGADGQRYEQYF. In DNA, the CDR3 is TGCAGTGCTGGTGCCGACGGACAAAGATACGAGCAGTACTTC.

This rearrangement joins TRBV27 to TRBJ2-7; D is perhaps TRBD1 (5 bases). This CDR3 is 12 amino acids long. V lost 7 bases and J 5 bases, leaving 12 bases between the germline ends. Germline lookup yields CDR1 MNHEY and CDR2 SMNVEV (reference sequence). The CDR3 nucleotides read TGTGCCAGCAAACAAGGGGTTCACGAGCAGTACTTC. Protein product: CASKQGVHEQYF.

The chain combines TRBV6-2 or TRBV6-3 with TRBJ2-7; perhaps TRBD1 as D (5 bases). CDR1 is MNHEY, CDR2 SVGEGT, per germline. The CDR3 loop spans 17 amino acids. Trimming left V 0 bases short and J 4 bases short, with 19 bases between. CDR3 loop: CASSYSLLKGRSYEQYF. The CDR3, as DNA: TGTGCCAGCAGTTACTCCCTTCTGAAGGGGCGTAGTTACGAGCAGTACTTC.

The sample holds a few counts of this clone. The chain carries TRBV28 and TRBJ1-5, with a weak D call TRBD1 (5 bases). The CDR3 extends over 13 amino acids. Germline assignment: CDR1 MDHEN and CDR2 SYDVKM. V shed 7 bases and J shed 5 bases, with 12 bases lying between them. CDR3 coding DNA: TGTGCCAGCATGTGGGGGGTGGATCAGCCCCAGCATTTT. It specifies CASMWGVDQPQHF.

The chain combines TRBV19 with TRBJ1-2; 7 bases align to TRBD1. The CDR3 runs to 14 residues. Looked up from germline, CDR1 is LNHDA and CDR2 is SQIVND (reference sequence). The CDR3 loop reads CATRRGPSNYGYTF. CDR3 bases: TGTGCAACTAGGAGGGGGCCCTCTAACTATGGCTACACCTTC.

V gene TRBV6-5 combines with J gene TRBJ2-7; D is possibly TRBD1 (6 bases). The V and J ends lost 2 bases and 4 bases respectively, with 12 bases between them. In germline, CDR1 is MNHEY, CDR2 SVGAGI. The CDR3 covers 14 residues. This CDR3 reads CASSYQGWGYEQYF. CDR3 DNA sequence: TGTGCCAGCAGTTACCAGGGGTGGGGATACGAGCAGTACTTC.

This chain connects TRBV28 to TRBJ1-4; TRBD1 matches at 8 bases. Per the germline V gene, CDR1 is MDHEN and CDR2 is SYDVKM. The CDR3 spans 17 residues. The ends lost 3 bases at V and 9 bases at J; junction bases unmatched: 15. The CDR3 reads CASSLSAGGSIFQKLFF. The DNA of the CDR3 is TGTGCCAGCAGTTTGTCGGCAGGGGGCTCCATATTTCAAAAACTGTTTTTT.

The rearrangement links TRBV28 to TRBJ2-7, with 13 bases fitting TRBD2. Germline CDR1 reads MDHEN; CDR2 reads SYDVKM. The CDR3 totals 13 residues. Losses at the gene ends were 10 bases for V and 4 bases for J; bases not matched to a gene: 4. In nucleotides, the CDR3 is TGTGCCACCAAACTAGCGGGAGGGTACGAGCAGTACTTC. This translates into CATKLAGGYEQYF.

This chain links TRBV4-3 with TRBJ1-4; a possible D gene is TRBD1 (6 bases). With 4 bases removed from V and 6 bases from J, the gap between germline ends came to 15 bases. This CDR3 contains 15 residues. Germline CDR1 reads LGHNA; CDR2 reads YSLEER. The CDR3 DNA is TGCGCCAGCAGCCTCGGGGCGACAGGTTATGAAAAACTGTTTTTT. Its protein is CASSLGATGYEKLFF.

The chain combines TRBV9 with TRBJ2-3, with 10 bases lining up with TRBD2. V trimming: 0 bases; J trimming: 4 bases; junction bases outside the gene matches: 8. Looked up from germline, CDR1 is SGDLS and CDR2 is YYNGEE. The CDR3 loop spans 17 amino acids. This CDR3 is CASSVGASGSRSDTQYF. The CDR3 nucleotides read TGTGCCAGCAGCGTAGGGGCTAGCGGGAGTCGTTCAGATACGCAGTATTTT.

This clone occurred once. V gene TRBV5-1 combines with J gene TRBJ1-5, with D possibly matching TRBD1 (5 bases). Deletions cut 2 bases from V and 5 bases from J, with 11 bases between. This CDR3 region has 14 residues. Germline V gene lookup returns CDR1 SGHRS and CDR2 YFSETQ. For the CDR3, the DNA is TGCGCCAGCAGCTTTACGGGGGGAGATCAGCCCCAGCATTTT. This encodes CASSFTGGDQPQHF.

This clone was seen only a few times. The gene calls are TRBV19 and TRBJ1-5; 7 positions match TRBD1. J lost 0 bases, V lost 2 bases, and 4 bases had no gene match. Germline values: CDR1 LNHDA, CDR2 SQIVND (reference sequence). CDR3 length: 16 amino acids. CDR3 amino acids: CASSIPGQISNQPQHF. In DNA form, the CDR3 reads TGTGCCAGTAGTATACCGGGACAGATTAGCAATCAGCCCCAGCATTTT. Combining the CDR3 with reference TRBV19 and TRBJ1-5 gives the whole variable domain DGGITQSPKYLFRKEGQNVTLSCEQNLNHDAMYWYRQDPGQGLRLIYYSQIVNDFQKGDIAEGYSVSREKKESFPLTVTSAQKNPTAFYLCASSIPGQISNQPQHFGDGTRLSIL.

This chain links TRBV7-8 with TRBJ1-2, with D perhaps TRBD1 (5 bases). Germline V CDR1 and CDR2: SGHVS, FQNEAQ. The V end lost 2 bases, the J end lost 8 bases, and 18 bases lay between the germline ends. This CDR3 has 15 amino acids. The CDR3 DNA follows: TGTGCCAGCAGCTTACCCGCTTCGGGGGTCGGCGGCTACACCTTC. Its protein product is CASSLPASGVGGYTF.

The chain is built from TRBV19 and TRBJ2-7, with 8 bases identical to TRBD1. Germline V gene sequence: CDR1 LNHDA, CDR2 SQIVND (reference sequence). The J segment lost 2 bases and the V segment lost 2 bases, leaving 11 bases of the junction unmatched. CDR3 length: 17 amino acids. CDR3 region: CASSISFRTGTTYEQYF. For the CDR3, the DNA is TGTGCCAGTAGTATATCATTCAGGACAGGGACCACCTACGAGCAGTACTTC.

This sequence joins TRBV7-9 and TRBJ1-5; D call uncertain. Per germline, CDR1 SEHNR and CDR2 FQNEAQ (reference sequence). The CDR3 runs 17 residues. V gave up 4 bases and J gave up 2 bases, with 18 bases separating them. The CDR3 reads CASSSNEARSGNQPQHF. CDR3 DNA: TGTGCCAGCAGCTCTAACGAGGCCCGGAGCGGCAATCAGCCCCAGCATTTT.

The genes are TRBV4-3 and TRBJ2-3, with a weak D call TRBD2 (6 bases). Germline V gives CDR1 LGHNA, CDR2 YSLEER. The CDR3 is 17 amino acids. Trimming pared 1 base from V and 4 bases from J, leaving 18 bases between. The CDR3 region has the DNA TGCGCCAGCAGCCAAGCTCTTCGGGGGATTGGGGCAGATACGCAGTATTTT. Encoded protein: CASSQALRGIGADTQYF.

A single count supports this clone. This chain joins TRBV12-3 or TRBV12-4 and TRBJ1-2, with 9 bases identical to TRBD1. This CDR3 comprises 13 residues. Unmatched junction bases numbered 3, after V lost 5 bases and J lost 5 bases. CDR3 in amino acids: CASSTGGIYGYTF. The CDR3 nucleotides read TGTGCCAGCAGTACAGGGGGCATTTATGGCTACACCTTC.

V gene TRBV9 combines with J gene TRBJ1-1; unclear D gene. The CDR3 totals 14 residues. Germline V gene lookup returns CDR1 SGDLS and CDR2 YYNGEE. Trimming cost V 1 base and J 1 base, with 8 bases left between them. The CDR3 coding sequence is TGTGCCAGCAGCGTATTTGAGGGGAACACTGAAGCTTTCTTT. The encoded protein is CASSVFEGNTEAFF.

The chain has TRBV19 and TRBJ1-2, with D uncertain. The germline CDR1 and CDR2 sequences are LNHDA and SQIVND (reference sequence). The CDR3 loop spans 13 amino acids. Trimming stripped 3 bases from V and 8 bases from J, with 13 bases between. The CDR3 region has the DNA TGTGCCAGTAGTATGGCGCTGACGGGAGGCTACACCTTC. This translates into CASSMALTGGYTF.

This chain connects TRBV7-8 to TRBJ2-7; D may be TRBD2 (7 bases). Germline CDR1 and CDR2: SGHVS and FQNEAQ. CDR3 length: 15 amino acids. The V and J ends lost 5 bases and 3 bases respectively, with 17 bases between them. DNA for the CDR3: TGTGCCAGCAGCCCGAGGGGGGGATTGGACTACGAGCAGTACTTC. Translation gives CASSPRGGLDYEQYF.

This chain uses TRBV7-9 with TRBJ2-7, with TRBD1 identical over 7 bases. The CDR3 runs to 18 residues. The germline CDR1 and CDR2 sequences are SEHNR and FQNEAQ (reference sequence). V lost 5 bases and J lost 1; bases outside the gene matches: 17. Here the CDR3 DNA reads TGTGCCAGCAGCCCCTCGGCTCAGGGGGTAATTTTGTCCTACGAGCAGTACTTC. This translates into CASSPSAQGVILSYEQYF.

This clone turned up a few times. The chain carries TRBV28 and TRBJ2-7, with 7 bases aligning to TRBD1. This CDR3 is 13 amino acids long. V lost 5 bases, J lost 5 bases, and 6 bases stayed unmatched. Germline CDR1 and CDR2: MDHEN and SYDVKM. In DNA form, the CDR3 reads TGTGCCAGCAGTCCACAGGGGATGAACGAGCAGTACTTC. Amino acid sequence: CASSPQGMNEQYF.

This clone was seen a handful of times. This chain uses TRBV9 with TRBJ2-1, with TRBD2 as a possible D gene (5 bases). This CDR3 has 16 residues. With 4 bases removed from V and 4 bases from J, the gap between germline ends came to 18 bases. Looked up from germline, CDR1 is SGDLS and CDR2 is YYNGEE. The CDR3 DNA is TGTGCCAGCAGCCCCCCCGGGAATCTCAATTACAATGAGCAGTTCTTC. Its translation: CASSPPGNLNYNEQFF.

The genes are TRBV12-3 or TRBV12-4 and TRBJ2-7; a weak D match, TRBD1 (7 bases). This CDR3 has 13 residues. Trimming removed 8 bases from V and 2 bases from J, with 13 bases in between. CDR3 DNA sequence: TGTGCCAGCCGGGGGACAGCGGCCTACGAGCAGTACTTC. Protein sequence: CASRGTAAYEQYF.

The chain has TRBV18 and TRBJ1-2; 8 nucleotides match TRBD1. After removal of 1 base from V and 2 bases from J, the junction contained 6 bases not matched to a gene. The CDR3 has 16 residues. The germline gives CDR1 KGHSH, CDR2 LQKENI. The CDR3 here is CASSPRSAGGNYGYTF. CDR3 DNA sequence: TGTGCCAGCTCACCACGATCGGCAGGGGGCAACTATGGCTACACCTTC. The full variable domain, its missing parts supplied by reference TRBV18 and TRBJ1-2, is NAGVMQNPRHLVRRRGQEARLRCSPMKGHSHVYWYRQLPEEGLKFMVYLQKENIIDESGMPKERFSAEFPKEGPSILRIQQVVRGDSAAYFCASSPRSAGGNYGYTFGSGTRLTVV.

This chain links TRBV7-8 with TRBJ2-1; 9 bases align to TRBD2. The V segment lost 1 base and the J segment 8 bases; nucleotides outside the gene matches: 9. Germline V gene data show CDR1 as SGHVS and CDR2 as FQNEAQ. This CDR3 comprises 16 residues. CDR3 sequence: CASSLVGRGGGHEQFF. In nucleotides, the CDR3 is TGTGCCAGCAGCTTAGTAGGGCGGGGGGGCGGCCATGAGCAGTTCTTC. Full variable domain (remainder filled in from reference TRBV7-8 and TRBJ2-1): GAGVSQSPRYKVAKRGQDVALRCDPISGHVSLFWYQQALGQGPEFLTYFQNEAQLDKSGLPSDRFFAERPEGSVSTLKIQRTQQEDSAVYLCASSLVGRGGGHEQFFGPGTRLTVL.